A single sample is the source of the 2 T cell receptor beta chains below, sequenced in a study of T cell repertoires in cytomegalovirus infection. TCRdb itself ran the reads through MiXCR, one entry per CDR3 protein. Altogether more than 150,000 distinct CDR3 sequences are present, about 21% being singletons, with the ten largest covering about 3%. Sequenced material: PBMCs. These TCRs come from a human donor in good health (CMV status not recorded). Some clones in this sample may be carry-over from other donors' samples.

This clonotype has just a few counts. This chain links TRBV7-9 with TRBJ2-2, with D possibly being TRBD2 (6 bases). CDR1 is SEHNR and CDR2 is FQNEAQ in the germline V gene (reference sequence). The length of the CDR3 is 18 residues. Trimming removed 3 bases from V and 2 bases from J, with 19 bases in between. As DNA, the CDR3 is TGTGCCAGCAGCTTTAAAGAGGTGGTAGCGGCCAACACCGGGGAGCTGTTTTTT. Protein: CASSFKEVVAANTGELFF.

V gene TRBV12-3 or TRBV12-4 combines with J gene TRBJ1-4; TRBD1 is a possible D gene (5 bases). The CDR3 loop spans 15 amino acids. V gave up 6 bases and J gave up 5 bases, with 16 bases separating them. CDR3 residues: CASSHPGTANEKLFF. The CDR3 DNA reads as TGTGCCAGCAGCCACCCCGGGACCGCGAATGAAAAACTGTTTTTT.